This T cell receptor (beta chain) was identified during a study of CD8+ T cells in alopecia areata. Looking at the study overall: Treated patients were given oral tofacitinib, which was dosed at 5 to 10 mg twice daily. Treatment ran 6 to 18 months, with 6 months of follow-up afterward.

V was pared by 6 bases and J by 4 bases, with 21 bases of the junction left unmatched. Per the germline V gene, CDR1 is SQVTM and CDR2 is ANQGSEA. This CDR3 contains 19 residues. Remarks on this clone: No antigen is known for it.

Study findings and constraints: Scalp clonality, along with expanded CD8+ clones among the top 100, was significantly decreased by tofacitinib. Lesional scalp displayed greater clonality than normal scalp, most notably in alopecia totalis/universalis.

After isolation, RNA underwent reverse transcription to generate cDNA as the sequencing template. The protocol was immunoSEQ multiplex PCR, while the TCRdb copy is restricted to in-frame clones and leaves out a portion. Counted here are approximately 180,000 clones, roughly three fifths occurring once; the ten biggest clones make up roughly 1.3%. Treatment given: oral pan-JAK inhibitor, 5-10 mg twice daily. This chain links TRBV29-1 with TRBJ2-2; 9 bases are a match to TRBD1. This sequence was found in a human donor with alopecia areata. This specimen was CD4+ T cells sorted from blood, taken at week 49, from a patient treated with tofacitinib. The DNA of the CDR3 is TGCAGCGTGACCGAGAGTCCGGGACAGGGACTTCGTATCACCGGGGAGCTGTTTTTT. Translation: CSVTESPGQGLRITGELFF.